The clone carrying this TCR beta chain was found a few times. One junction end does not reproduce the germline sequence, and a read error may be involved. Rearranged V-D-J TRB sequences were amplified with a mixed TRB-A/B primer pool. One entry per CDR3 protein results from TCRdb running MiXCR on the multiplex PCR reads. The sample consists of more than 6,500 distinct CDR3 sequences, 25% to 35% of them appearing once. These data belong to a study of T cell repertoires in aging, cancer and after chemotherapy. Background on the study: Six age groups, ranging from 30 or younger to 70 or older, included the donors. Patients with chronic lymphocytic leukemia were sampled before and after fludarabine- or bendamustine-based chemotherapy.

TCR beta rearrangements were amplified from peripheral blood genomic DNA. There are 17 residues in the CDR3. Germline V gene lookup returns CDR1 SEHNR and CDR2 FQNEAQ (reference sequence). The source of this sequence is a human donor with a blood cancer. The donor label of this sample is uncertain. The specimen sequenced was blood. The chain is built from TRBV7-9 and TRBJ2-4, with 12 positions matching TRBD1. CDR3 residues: CASSLGDIVGTGGPVAF. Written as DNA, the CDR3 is TGTGCCAGCAGCTTAGGTGACATTGTGGGGACAGGGGGCCCCGTTGCCTTC.